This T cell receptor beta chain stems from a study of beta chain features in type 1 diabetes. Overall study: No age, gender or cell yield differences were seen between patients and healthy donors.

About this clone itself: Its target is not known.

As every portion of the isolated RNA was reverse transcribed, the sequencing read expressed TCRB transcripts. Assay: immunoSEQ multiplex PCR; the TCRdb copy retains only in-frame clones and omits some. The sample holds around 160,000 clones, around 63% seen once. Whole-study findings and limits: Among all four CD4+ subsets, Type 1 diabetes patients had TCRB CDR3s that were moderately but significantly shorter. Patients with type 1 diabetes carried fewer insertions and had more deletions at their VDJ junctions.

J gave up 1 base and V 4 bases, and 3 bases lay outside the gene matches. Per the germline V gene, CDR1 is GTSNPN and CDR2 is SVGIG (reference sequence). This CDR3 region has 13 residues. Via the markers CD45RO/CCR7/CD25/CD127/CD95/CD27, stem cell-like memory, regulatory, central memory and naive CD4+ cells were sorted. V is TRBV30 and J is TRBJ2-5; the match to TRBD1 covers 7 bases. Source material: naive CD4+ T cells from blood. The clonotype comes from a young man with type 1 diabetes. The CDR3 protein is CAWTRQGQETQYF. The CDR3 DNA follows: TGTGCCTGGACGAGACAGGGCCAAGAGACCCAGTACTTC.